These 8 T cell receptor beta chains came from one sample sequenced in a study of shared clonotypes between healthy human individuals. Libraries were prepared by immunoSEQ multiplex PCR; TCRdb keeps only in-frame clonotypes and omits some of them. Altogether about 2.4 million clones are present, more than 85% being singletons, with the ten largest covering more than 0.35%. Sequences were obtained from naive CD4+ T cells from PBMCs. Regarding subset: CD45RA+ positively selected. All receptors derive from a man between 18 and 29 years old in good health. Some clones in this sample may be carry-over from other donors' samples.

Comments on this clone: Additional DNA sequences in this sample encode the identical CDR3. V usage is TRBV6-1 and J usage is TRBJ2-7; TRBD1 agrees at 10 bases. After removal of 4 bases from V and 1 base from J, the junction contained 1 base not matched to a gene. Looked up from germline, CDR1 is MNHNS and CDR2 is SASEGT. This CDR3 contains 14 residues. The CDR3 spells CASSGGQGSYEQYF. The CDR3 nucleotides are TGTGCCAGCAGTGGGGGACAGGGGTCCTACGAGCAGTACTTC.

The J gene is TRBJ2-7, the V gene TRBV20-1; D call uncertain. The CDR3 spans 11 residues. V was clipped by 3 bases and J by 9 bases, with 12 bases between them. Looked up from germline, CDR1 is DFQATT and CDR2 is SNEGSKA (reference sequence). The CDR3 region is CSASTPLVQYF. CDR3 coding DNA: TGCAGTGCTAGTACTCCCCTCGTGCAGTACTTC.

This chain uses TRBV10-1 with TRBJ1-1; no reliable D call. The CDR3 length is 13 residues. The germline V and J ends were trimmed by 3 bases and 3 bases, with 8 bases remaining between them. Germline assignment: CDR1 WNHNN and CDR2 SYGVQD (reference sequence). CDR3 loop: CASSERLDTEAFF. The CDR3, as DNA: TGCGCCAGCAGTGAACGCCTGGACACTGAAGCTTTCTTT.

The chain joins TRBV4-1 to TRBJ1-3; TRBD1 might be the D (6 bases). The CDR3 contains 17 residues. V was pared by 2 bases and J by 0 bases, with 14 bases between. Germline V gene lookup returns CDR1 MGHRA and CDR2 YSYEKL. CDR3 residues: CASSQPSDRGSGNTIYF. As DNA, the CDR3 is TGCGCCAGCAGCCAACCCTCGGACAGAGGCTCTGGAAACACCATATATTTT.

The table lists this clone with a count of one. The chain's CDR3 is CASTQGGQGSDEQYF. In nucleotides, the CDR3 is TGTGCCAGCACCCAGGGAGGACAGGGGAGTGACGAGCAGTACTTC. The chain uses TRBV5-4 and TRBJ2-7; TRBD1 matches at 9 bases. From germline, CDR1 is SGHNT and CDR2 YYREEE (reference sequence). After removal of 6 bases from V and 5 bases from J, the junction contained 12 bases not matched to a gene. CDR3 size: 15 residues. Full variable domain (rest looked up from reference TRBV5-4 and TRBJ2-7): ETGVTQSPTHLIKTRGQQVTLRCSSQSGHNTVSWYQQALGQGPQFIFQYYREEENGRGNFPPRFSGLQFPNYSSELNVNALELDDSALYLCASTQGGQGSDEQYFGPGTRLTVT.

About this clone: Additional DNA sequences in this sample encode the identical CDR3. The rearrangement uses TRBV6-5 and TRBJ1-1, with D possibly being TRBD1 (5 bases). With 6 bases removed from V and 0 bases from J, the gap between germline ends came to 11 bases. Germline CDR1 MNHEY, CDR2 SVGAGI. This CDR3 comprises 14 residues. CDR3: CASSPTALNTEAFF. In DNA, the CDR3 is TGTGCCAGCAGCCCGACAGCTCTGAACACTGAAGCTTTCTTT.

V usage is TRBV7-3 and J usage is TRBJ2-2; D is perhaps TRBD1 (6 bases). Germline V lookup: CDR1 SGHTA, CDR2 FQGTGA. Between the trimmed V and J ends, which lost 3 bases and 7 bases, there was a span of 12 bases. The CDR3 is 14 residues long. The CDR3 sequence is CASSFNRAGGELFF. Here the CDR3 DNA reads TGTGCCAGCAGCTTCAACAGGGCGGGCGGGGAGCTGTTTTTT. The whole variable domain, remainder taken from reference TRBV7-3 and TRBJ2-2, is GAGVSQTPSNKVTEKGKYVELRCDPISGHTALYWYRQSLGQGPEFLIYFQGTGAADDSGLPNDRFFAVRPEGSVSTLKIQRTERGDSAVYLCASSFNRAGGELFFGEGSRLTVL.

This chain connects TRBV18 to TRBJ2-2; D is uncertain. V was clipped by 3 bases and J by 6 bases, with 8 bases between them. This CDR3 comprises 13 residues. Germline V gene lookup returns CDR1 KGHSH and CDR2 LQKENI. The CDR3 bases are TGTGCCAGCTCACCGGGAATCCCCGGGGAGCTGTTTTTT. As protein: CASSPGIPGELFF.